The clone carrying this TCR beta chain was detected many times. Its antigen is not identified. Each CD8 memory set brought CD45RO+ cells together with CCR7-negative CD45RA+ TemRA cells. This entry belongs to a study of shared clonotypes between healthy human individuals. Whole-study findings and limits: Non-shared clonotypes had lower generation probabilities than clonotypes shared by all four sorted-subset donors. The study sampled only blood, and tissue repertoires likely differ. Sorted-subset sequencing, rarefaction showed, was incomplete despite large depth.

Repertoires were generated with immunoSEQ multiplex PCR, while TCRdb's copy carries only in-frame clones and drops some. This table holds under 350,000 clones, about nine tenths found once. The V and J ends lost 8 bases and 3 bases, in that order; junction bases with no gene match: 0. Per the germline V gene, CDR1 is ENHRY and CDR2 is SYGVKD. The CDR3 has 12 amino acids. What was sequenced was memory CD8+ T cells sorted from blood. As to subset: CD45RO+ cells pooled with CCR7-negative TemRA cells. The chain couples TRBV10-3 to TRBJ2-7, with 11 bases fitting TRBD1. The sequence was obtained from a man aged 18 to 35 in good health. The CDR3 nucleotides read TGTGCCATCGGGACAGGGGGCTACGAGCAGTACTTC. As protein: CAIGTGGYEQYF.